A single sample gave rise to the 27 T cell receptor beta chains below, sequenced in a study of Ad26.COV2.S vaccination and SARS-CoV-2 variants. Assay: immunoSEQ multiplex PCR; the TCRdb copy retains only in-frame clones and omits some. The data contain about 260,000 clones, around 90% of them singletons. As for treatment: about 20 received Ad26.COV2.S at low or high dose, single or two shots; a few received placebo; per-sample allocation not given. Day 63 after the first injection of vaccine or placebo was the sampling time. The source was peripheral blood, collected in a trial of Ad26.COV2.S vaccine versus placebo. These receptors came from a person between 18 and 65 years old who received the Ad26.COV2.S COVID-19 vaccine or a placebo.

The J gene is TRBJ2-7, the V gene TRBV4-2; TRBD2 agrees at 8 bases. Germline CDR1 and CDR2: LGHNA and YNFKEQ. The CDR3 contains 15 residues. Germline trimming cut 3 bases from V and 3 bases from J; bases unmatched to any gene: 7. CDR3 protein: CASSQVAGKGYEQYF. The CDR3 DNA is TGTGCCAGCAGCCAGGTAGCGGGGAAGGGCTACGAGCAGTACTTC.

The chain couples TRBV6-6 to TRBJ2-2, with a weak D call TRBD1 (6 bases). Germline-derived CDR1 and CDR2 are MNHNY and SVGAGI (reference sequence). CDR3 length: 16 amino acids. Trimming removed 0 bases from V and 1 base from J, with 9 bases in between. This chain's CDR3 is CASSYSYRENTGELFF. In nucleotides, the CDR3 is TGTGCCAGCAGTTACTCGTACAGGGAGAACACCGGGGAGCTGTTTTTT.

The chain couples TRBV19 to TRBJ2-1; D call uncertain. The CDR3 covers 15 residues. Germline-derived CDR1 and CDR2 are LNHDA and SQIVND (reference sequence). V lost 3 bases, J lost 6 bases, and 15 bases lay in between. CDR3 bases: TGTGCCAGTAGTATCGGACGAGGAGAGAGCAATGAGCAGTTCTTC. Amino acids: CASSIGRGESNEQFF.

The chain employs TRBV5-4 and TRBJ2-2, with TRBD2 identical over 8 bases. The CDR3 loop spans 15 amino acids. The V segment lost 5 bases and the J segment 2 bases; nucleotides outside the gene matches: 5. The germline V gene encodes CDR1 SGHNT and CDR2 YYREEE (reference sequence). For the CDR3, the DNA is TGTGCCAGCAGTAGCGGGACCCCTAACACCGGGGAGCTGTTTTTT. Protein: CASSSGTPNTGELFF.

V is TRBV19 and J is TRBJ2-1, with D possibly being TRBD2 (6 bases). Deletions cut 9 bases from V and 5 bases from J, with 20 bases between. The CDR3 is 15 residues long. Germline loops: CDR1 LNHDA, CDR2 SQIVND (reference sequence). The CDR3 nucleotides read TGTGCCAGCCAAAGGCGAACAGGAGGGGACAATGAGCAGTTCTTC. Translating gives CASQRRTGGDNEQFF.

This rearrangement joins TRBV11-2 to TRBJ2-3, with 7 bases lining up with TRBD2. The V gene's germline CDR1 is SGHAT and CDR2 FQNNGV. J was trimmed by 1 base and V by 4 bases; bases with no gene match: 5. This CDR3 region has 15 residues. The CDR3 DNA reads TGTGCCAGCAGCTCGCCGGGAGGAGGCACAGATACGCAGTATTTT. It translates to CASSSPGGGTDTQYF.

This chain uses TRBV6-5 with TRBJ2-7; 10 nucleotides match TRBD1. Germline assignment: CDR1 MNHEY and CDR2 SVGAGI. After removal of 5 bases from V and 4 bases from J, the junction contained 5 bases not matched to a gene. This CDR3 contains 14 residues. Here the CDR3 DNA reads TGTGCCAGCAGTAGGGACAGGGGTAGATACGAGCAGTACTTC. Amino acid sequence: CASSRDRGRYEQYF.

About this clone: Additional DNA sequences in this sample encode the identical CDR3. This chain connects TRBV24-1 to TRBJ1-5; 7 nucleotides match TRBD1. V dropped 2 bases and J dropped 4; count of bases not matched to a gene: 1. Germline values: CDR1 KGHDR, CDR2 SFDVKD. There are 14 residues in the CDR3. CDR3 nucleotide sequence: TGTGCCACCAGTGATTCCAGGGGGAATCAGCCCCAGCATTTT. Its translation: CATSDSRGNQPQHF.

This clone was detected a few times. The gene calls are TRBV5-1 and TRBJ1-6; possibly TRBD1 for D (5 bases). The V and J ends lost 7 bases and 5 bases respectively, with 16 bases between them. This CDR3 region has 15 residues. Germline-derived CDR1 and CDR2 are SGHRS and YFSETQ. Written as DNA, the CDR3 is TGCGCCAGCGGAGTTCAGGGACGAGATAATTCACCCCTCCACTTT. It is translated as CASGVQGRDNSPLHF.

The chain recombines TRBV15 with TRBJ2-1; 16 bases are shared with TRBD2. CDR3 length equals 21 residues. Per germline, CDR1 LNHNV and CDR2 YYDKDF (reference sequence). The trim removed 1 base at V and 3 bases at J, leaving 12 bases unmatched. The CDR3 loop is CATSRGLGTSGGASLYNEQFF. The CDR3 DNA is TGTGCCACCAGCAGAGGGCTCGGGACTAGCGGGGGGGCCAGTCTCTACAATGAGCAGTTCTTC.

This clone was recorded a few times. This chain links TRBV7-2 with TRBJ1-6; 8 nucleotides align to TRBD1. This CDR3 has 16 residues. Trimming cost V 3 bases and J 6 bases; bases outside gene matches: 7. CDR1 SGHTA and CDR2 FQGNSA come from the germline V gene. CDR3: CASSFTGGSFNSPLHF. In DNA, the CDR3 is TGTGCCAGCAGCTTCACAGGGGGGTCTTTTAATTCACCCCTCCACTTT.

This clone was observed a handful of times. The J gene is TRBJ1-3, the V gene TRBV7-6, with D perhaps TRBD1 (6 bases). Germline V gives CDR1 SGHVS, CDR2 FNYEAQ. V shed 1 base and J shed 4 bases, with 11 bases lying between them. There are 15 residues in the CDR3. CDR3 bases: TGTGCCAGCAGCTTAGAACAGGGATTCGGAAACACCATATATTTT. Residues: CASSLEQGFGNTIYF.

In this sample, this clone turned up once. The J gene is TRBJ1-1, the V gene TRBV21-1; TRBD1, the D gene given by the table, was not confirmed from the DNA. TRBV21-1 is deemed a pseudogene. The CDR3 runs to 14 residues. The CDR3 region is CASSRWDRGAEAFF. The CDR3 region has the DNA TGTGCCAGCTCTAGATGGGACAGGGGGGCTGAAGCTTTCTTT.

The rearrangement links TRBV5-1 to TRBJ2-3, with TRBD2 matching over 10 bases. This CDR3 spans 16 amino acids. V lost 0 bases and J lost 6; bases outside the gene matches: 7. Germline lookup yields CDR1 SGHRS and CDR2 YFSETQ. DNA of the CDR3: TGCGCCAGCAGCTTGGGCCTAGCGGGGGTGATCGATACGCAGTATTTT. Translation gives CASSLGLAGVIDTQYF.

CDR3 amino acids: CASSPLTTNEKLFF. For the CDR3, the DNA is TGTGCCAGCAGTCCTCTTACAACTAATGAAAAACTGTTTTTT. The V and J genes are TRBV2 and TRBJ1-4, with D unclear. CDR3 length equals 14 residues. With 5 bases removed from V and 0 bases from J, the gap between germline ends came to 7 bases. Germline CDR1 and CDR2: SNHLY and FYNNEI.

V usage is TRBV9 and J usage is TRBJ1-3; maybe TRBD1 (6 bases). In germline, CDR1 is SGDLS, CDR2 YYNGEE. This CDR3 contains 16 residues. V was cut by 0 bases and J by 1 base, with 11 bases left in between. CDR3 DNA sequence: TGTGCCAGCAGCGTAGACAGGGTACTTTCTGGAAACACCATATATTTT. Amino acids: CASSVDRVLSGNTIYF. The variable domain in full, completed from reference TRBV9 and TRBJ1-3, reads DSGVTQTPKHLITATGQRVTLRCSPRSGDLSVYWYQQSLDQGLQFLIQYYNGEERAKGNILERFSAQQFPDLHSELNLSSLELGDSALYFCASSVDRVLSGNTIYFGEGSWLTVV.

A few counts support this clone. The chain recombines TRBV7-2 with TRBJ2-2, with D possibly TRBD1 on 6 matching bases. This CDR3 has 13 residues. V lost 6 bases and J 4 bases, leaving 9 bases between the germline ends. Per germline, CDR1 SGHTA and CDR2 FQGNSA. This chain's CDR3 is CASSLDSTGELFF. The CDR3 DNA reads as TGTGCCAGCAGTTTGGACAGCACCGGGGAGCTGTTTTTT.

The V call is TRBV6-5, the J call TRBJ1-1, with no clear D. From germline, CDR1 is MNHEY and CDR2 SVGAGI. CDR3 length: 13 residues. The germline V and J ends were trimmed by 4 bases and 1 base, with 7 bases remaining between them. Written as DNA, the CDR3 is TGTGCCAGCAGTTCCTCAGGGAACACTGAAGCTTTCTTT. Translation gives CASSSSGNTEAFF.

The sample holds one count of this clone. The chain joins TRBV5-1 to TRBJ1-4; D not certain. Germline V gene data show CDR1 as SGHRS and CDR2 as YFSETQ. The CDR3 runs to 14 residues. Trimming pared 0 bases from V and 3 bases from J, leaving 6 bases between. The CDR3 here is CASSLGSSNEKLFF. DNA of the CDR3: TGCGCCAGCAGCTTGGGAAGCTCTAATGAAAAACTGTTTTTT. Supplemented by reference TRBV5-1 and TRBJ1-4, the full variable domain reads KAGVTQTPRYLIKTRGQQVTLSCSPISGHRSVSWYQQTPGQGLQFLFEYFSETQRNKGNFPGRFSGRQFSNSRSEMNVSTLELGDSALYLCASSLGSSNEKLFFGSGTQLSVL.

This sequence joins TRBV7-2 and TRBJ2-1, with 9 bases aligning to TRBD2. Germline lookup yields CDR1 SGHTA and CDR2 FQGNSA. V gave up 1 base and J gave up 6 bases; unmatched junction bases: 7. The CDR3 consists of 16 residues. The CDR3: CASSLGRELAGNEQFF. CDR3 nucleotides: TGTGCCAGCAGCTTAGGGCGGGAACTAGCGGGCAATGAGCAGTTCTTC.

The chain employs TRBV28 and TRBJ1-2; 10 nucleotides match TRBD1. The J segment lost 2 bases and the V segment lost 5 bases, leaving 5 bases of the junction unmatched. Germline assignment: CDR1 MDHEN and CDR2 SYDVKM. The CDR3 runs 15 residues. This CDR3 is CASSPTGGYNYGYTF. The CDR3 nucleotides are TGTGCCAGCAGTCCGACAGGGGGCTACAACTATGGCTACACCTTC.

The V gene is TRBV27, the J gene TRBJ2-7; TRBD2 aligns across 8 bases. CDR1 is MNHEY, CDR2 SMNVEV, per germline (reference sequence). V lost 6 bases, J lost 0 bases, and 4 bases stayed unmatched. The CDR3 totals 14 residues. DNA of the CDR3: TGTGCCAGCAGCGTAGCGGGGCTCTCCTACGAGCAGTACTTC. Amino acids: CASSVAGLSYEQYF.

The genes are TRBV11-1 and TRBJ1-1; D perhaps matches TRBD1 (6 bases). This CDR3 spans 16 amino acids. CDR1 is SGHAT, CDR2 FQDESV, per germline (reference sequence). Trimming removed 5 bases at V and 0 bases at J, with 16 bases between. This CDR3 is CASSLNRVWMNTEAFF. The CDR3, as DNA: TGTGCCAGCAGCCTAAACAGGGTGTGGATGAACACTGAAGCTTTCTTT.

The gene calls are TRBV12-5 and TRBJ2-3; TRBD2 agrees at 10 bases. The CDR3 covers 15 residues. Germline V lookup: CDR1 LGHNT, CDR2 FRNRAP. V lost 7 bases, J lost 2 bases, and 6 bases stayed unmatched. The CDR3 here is CASAERGGSTDTQYF. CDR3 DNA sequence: TGTGCTAGTGCCGAGCGGGGGGGCTCCACAGATACGCAGTATTTT.

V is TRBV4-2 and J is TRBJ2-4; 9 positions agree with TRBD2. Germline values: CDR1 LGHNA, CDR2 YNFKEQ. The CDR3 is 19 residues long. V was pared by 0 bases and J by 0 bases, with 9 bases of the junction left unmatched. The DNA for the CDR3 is TGTGCCAGCAGCCAAGAGGCGGCTAGCGGGGCACTAGCCAAAAACATTCAGTACTTC. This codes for CASSQEAASGALAKNIQYF.

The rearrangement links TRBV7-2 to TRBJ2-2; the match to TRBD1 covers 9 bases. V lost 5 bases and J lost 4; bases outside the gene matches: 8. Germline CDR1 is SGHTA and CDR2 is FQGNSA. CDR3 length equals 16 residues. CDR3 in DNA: TGTGCCAGCAGCCCAAGAACAGGGGGCACCACCGGGGAGCTGTTTTTT. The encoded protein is CASSPRTGGTTGELFF.

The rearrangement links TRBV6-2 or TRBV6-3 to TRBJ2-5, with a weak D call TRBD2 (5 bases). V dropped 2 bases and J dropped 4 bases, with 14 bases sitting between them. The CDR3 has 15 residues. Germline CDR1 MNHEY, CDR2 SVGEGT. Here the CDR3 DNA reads TGTGCCAGCAGTTACGGCGGGTGGACGGGAGAGACCCAGTACTTC. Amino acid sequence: CASSYGGWTGETQYF.